This T cell receptor (beta chain) was sequenced for a study of PD-1 blockade in classical Hodgkin lymphoma. Notes on the study in general: No one has yet defined what causes the repertoire differences, which may be disease activity or prior therapy. When set against healthy donors, newly diagnosed patients were reported to show lower baseline TCR diversity.

Time point indicated: cycle 4 day 1 (C4D1), after less than 7 weeks of nivolumab. In every patient, relapse followed autologous stem cell transplantation, while exposure to brentuximab vedotin differed. Starting with thawed PBMCs, CD4+ T cells were purified by magnetic negative selection. Germline V gene data show CDR1 as SGHNT and CDR2 as YYREEE (reference sequence). Trimming removed 4 bases from V and 2 bases from J, with 12 bases in between. The CDR3 extends over 14 amino acids. Data came from immunoSEQ multiplex PCR; TCRdb stores just in-frame clones and leaves some out. The data contain 20,000 to 25,000 clones, around 86% of them seen just once; the ten biggest clones take up about 3.1%. Points on this clone: What it recognizes is unknown.

Sample: CD4+ T cells from blood, taken before the fourth cycle of nivolumab. The TCR sequence derives from a human donor with classical Hodgkin lymphoma. The chain combines TRBV5-4 with TRBJ2-5, with D perhaps assigned TRBD1 or TRBD2 (5 bases each). The CDR3 DNA reads TGTGCCAGCAGCACCGGGACGGAACAAGAGACCCAGTACTTC. Amino acids: CASSTGTEQETQYF.